A selection of T cell receptor beta chains follows, all from one sample in a study of Ad26.COV2.S vaccination and SARS-CoV-2 variants. The protocol was immunoSEQ multiplex PCR, while the TCRdb copy is restricted to in-frame clones and leaves out a portion. The table lists 400,000 to 500,000 clones, 89% of them singletons. The material was peripheral blood, obtained in a trial of Ad26.COV2.S vaccine versus placebo. Receptors originate from a person aged 18-60 years who received the Ad26.COV2.S COVID-19 vaccine or a placebo. CDR3s leave out the opening cysteine and the closing phenylalanine or tryptophan.

TRBV7-9 | 13 | ASSPLGVGANVLT
TRBV7-3 | 11 | ASSLSLITEAF
TRBV23-1 | 12 | ASSRTRGLQPQH
TRBV5-8 | 16 | ASSLARWLLAGYNEQF
TRBV7-9 | 10 | AAGQKNTEAF
TRBV18 | 14 | ASSLLTAPTADTQY
TRBV7-9 | 13 | ASSLDLELNYGYT
TRBV9 | 12 | ASSVASSFGGYT
TRBV7-9 | 17 | ASSLGGQGGNGSGNTIY
TRBV3-1/TRBV3-2 | 16 | ASSQGWTGAPESYEQY
TRBV5-5 | 14 | ASSFRPPGSRQPQH
TRBV9 | 14 | ASSNGLAGGTDTQY
TRBV10-3 | 14 | AISTRGTGFWETQY
TRBV5-1 | 11 | ASSLRNTGELF
TRBV7-3 | 13 | ASSYLAGPRGEQF
TRBV4-2 | 13 | ASSQELQGLNEQY
TRBV7-9 | 12 | AGETRTDHNEQF
TRBV7-9 | 12 | ASSHDTSRNEAF